This TCR beta chain was identified in a study of blood T cells in healthy people across ages. The CDR3 covers 16 residues. Germline V CDR1 and CDR2: KGHSH, LQKENI. Trimming pared 3 bases from V and 2 bases from J, leaving 17 bases between. It was with a sample-barcoded 5' primer and a J-beta primer mix that a second PCR of about 6 to 12 cycles was run. TCRdb passed the 5' RACE reads through MiXCR, listing each CDR3 protein once. The sample yields under 700,000 distinct CDR3 sequences, around 24% seen once. Separately, the same data were catalogued under a study of T cells of mothers and their children. That work adds: Over 8 million TCR beta CDR3 reads were obtained from each mother, and approximately 3 million from each child.

This chain connects TRBV18 to TRBJ2-7, with D maybe TRBD1 (6 bases). This receptor was taken from a boy between 10 and 17 years old in good health. Material for sequencing was blood. The CDR3 nucleotides read TGTGCCAGCTCACCCAAACAGGGTACGGGTCCCTACGAGCAGTACTTC. Its protein product is CASSPKQGTGPYEQYF.